One sample yielded the 10 T cell receptor beta chains listed below, sequenced in a study of T cell responses to AZD1222 COVID-19 vaccine. Sequencing was performed with immunoSEQ multiplex PCR; in TCRdb, only in-frame clones are kept and a portion is missing. The table has 150,000 to 200,000 clones, about 90% seen once; the top ten hold approximately 8%. The input for sequencing was peripheral blood, taken on day 0 of AZD1222 vaccination. The receptor source for this set is an adult in good health.

J is TRBJ2-7 and V is TRBV7-2, with 9 positions matching TRBD1. Per the germline V gene, CDR1 is SGHTA and CDR2 is FQGNSA. The CDR3 covers 15 residues. J lost 7 bases, V lost 4 bases, and 11 bases had no gene match. The DNA for the CDR3 is TGTGCCAGCAGCTCCCAATGGACAGGGGCCGTGGAGCAGTACTTC. Protein product: CASSSQWTGAVEQYF. Combining the CDR3 with reference TRBV7-2 and TRBJ2-7 gives the whole variable domain GAGVSQSPSNKVTEKGKDVELRCDPISGHTALYWYRQSLGQGLEFLIYFQGNSAPDKSGLPSDRFSAERTGGSVSTLTIQRTQQEDSAVYLCASSSQWTGAVEQYFGPGTRLTVT.

The count of this clone is one. This rearrangement joins TRBV5-1 to TRBJ2-7; D is possibly TRBD2 (5 bases). Trimming cost V 0 bases and J 0 bases, with 7 bases left between them. The CDR3 runs 14 residues. The germline V gene encodes CDR1 SGHRS and CDR2 YFSETQ. The CDR3 region has the DNA TGCGCCAGCAGCTTGGATACTAGCTCCTACGAGCAGTACTTC. It translates to CASSLDTSSYEQYF. Variable domain in full (rest from reference TRBV5-1 and TRBJ2-7): KAGVTQTPRYLIKTRGQQVTLSCSPISGHRSVSWYQQTPGQGLQFLFEYFSETQRNKGNFPGRFSGRQFSNSRSEMNVSTLELGDSALYLCASSLDTSSYEQYFGPGTRLTVT.

The V gene is TRBV27, the J gene TRBJ2-4, with unresolved D. The CDR3 extends over 17 amino acids. V shed 3 bases and J shed 0 bases, with 15 bases lying between them. The germline CDR1 and CDR2 sequences are MNHEY and SMNVEV (reference sequence). The chain's CDR3 is CASSLARQSLAKNIQYF. CDR3 bases: TGTGCCAGCAGTTTGGCCCGTCAAAGTCTAGCCAAAAACATTCAGTACTTC.

This clone has only one observation. The genes are TRBV6-2 or TRBV6-3 and TRBJ2-7; D uncertain. Per the germline V gene, CDR1 is MNHEY and CDR2 is SVGEGT. V was shortened by 6 bases and J by 3 bases, with 18 bases between the two germline ends. The CDR3 is 15 amino acids. The CDR3 loop is CASSLAAAVNYEQYF. Written as DNA, the CDR3 is TGTGCCAGCAGCCTCGCAGCCGCGGTAAACTACGAGCAGTACTTC.

This clone was picked up one time. The chain employs TRBV7-6 and TRBJ1-2; no clear D. Germline V gene lookup returns CDR1 SGHVS and CDR2 FNYEAQ. With 6 bases removed from V and 4 bases from J, the gap between germline ends came to 18 bases. The CDR3 has 15 amino acids. The CDR3 sequence is CASRHGVFSFYGYTF. The CDR3 DNA reads TGTGCCAGCAGACACGGGGTCTTCTCCTTCTATGGCTACACCTTC.

This chain links TRBV6-2 or TRBV6-3 with TRBJ1-3; D not certain. Germline lookup yields CDR1 MNHEY and CDR2 SVGEGT. V shed 0 bases and J shed 4 bases, with 13 bases lying between them. The CDR3 is 16 amino acids. This CDR3 reads CASSYSDLPTGNTIYF. The CDR3 nucleotides are TGTGCCAGCAGTTACTCGGACCTACCTACAGGAAACACCATATATTTT.

V gene TRBV7-2 combines with J gene TRBJ1-2; no clear D. V lost 3 bases and J lost 6, with 11 bases in between. The germline gives CDR1 SGHTA, CDR2 FQGNSA. The CDR3 has 13 amino acids. CDR3 loop: CASSFWGSDGYTF. The DNA of the CDR3 is TGTGCCAGCAGCTTTTGGGGTTCGGATGGCTACACCTTC. The full variable domain, in which reference TRBV7-2 and TRBJ1-2 provide the parts outside the CDR3, is GAGVSQSPSNKVTEKGKDVELRCDPISGHTALYWYRQSLGQGLEFLIYFQGNSAPDKSGLPSDRFSAERTGGSVSTLTIQRTQQEDSAVYLCASSFWGSDGYTFGSGTRLTVV.

The chain combines TRBV29-1 with TRBJ2-2, with TRBD2 matching 7 bases. The CDR3 runs to 15 residues. The germline gives CDR1 SQVTM, CDR2 ANQGSEA. With 1 base clipped from V and 1 base from J, the junction kept 3 bases outside the gene matches. Here the CDR3 DNA reads TGCAGCGTTGAAGTCCGGACTAGGAACACCGGGGAGCTGTTTTTT. Its protein product is CSVEVRTRNTGELFF.

This chain connects TRBV4-1 to TRBJ2-6, with TRBD2 identical over 12 bases. The CDR3 has 18 amino acids. Germline CDR1 MGHRA, CDR2 YSYEKL. V gave up 3 bases and J gave up 1 base; unmatched junction bases: 4. This CDR3 is CASSHPLAGGSGANVLTF. CDR3 in DNA: TGCGCCAGCAGCCACCCGCTAGCGGGGGGGTCTGGGGCCAACGTCCTGACTTTC.

The chain recombines TRBV28 with TRBJ2-5; the D gene is possibly TRBD1 (7 bases). The CDR3 consists of 14 residues. V lost 3 bases and J 2 bases, leaving 10 bases between the germline ends. Germline values: CDR1 MDHEN, CDR2 SYDVKM. The CDR3 region is CASSFQGGQETQYF. DNA for the CDR3: TGTGCCAGCAGTTTTCAGGGGGGACAAGAGACCCAGTACTTC.